This TCR beta chain comes out of a study of CD8 T cells in Susac syndrome. The length of the CDR3 is 16 residues. V shed 0 bases, J shed 2 bases, and the junction held 5 bases outside the gene matches. An amount of RNA that ranged from roughly 0.5 to 1 ug was reverse transcribed with random hexamers. MiXCR, applied by TCRdb to the immunoSEQ multiplex PCR reads, yields one record per CDR3 protein. The sample holds about 200,000 distinct CDR3 sequences, about 94% seen once. Sequenced input: CD4+ T cells from PBMCs. The chain uses TRBV23-1 and TRBJ2-7; 9 bases are a match to TRBD1. TRBV23-1 is designated an ORF whose function remains uncertain. The sequence derives from a human donor in good health. The CDR3 is CASSQSIGTGTYEQYF. In nucleotides, the CDR3 is TGCGCCAGCAGTCAATCTATTGGGACAGGGACCTACGAGCAGTACTTC.